This T cell receptor (beta chain) was recovered during a study of immune reconstitution after stem cell transplant in scleroderma (dated by TCRdb to about 2017). The sample holds a few counts of this clonotype. Its antigen remains undetermined. The sample holds no much larger clone one base away, and base qualities are not on file. Receptor amplification or capture employed RT-PCR. For sequencing, an Illumina MiSeq was employed. TCRdb cleaned the public reads at Q25 with fastp, built clones with MiXCR and kept in-frame beta chains. Each record represents a unique CDR3 protein, reported with the most common genes and DNA among its rows. The sample table contains about 5,600 distinct CDR3 sequences; only one count was recorded for 6.5% to 10% of them. The top ten hold 9.5% to 13% of the sample. Sample collection was performed before or after autologous hematopoietic stem cell transplantation (not recorded which). This clonotype was sampled from a male donor with systemic sclerosis.

The CDR3 has the sequence CASRKQEGPYGYTF. In nucleotide form, the sequence is TGCGCCAGCAGGAAGCAGGAGGGACCGTATGGCTACACCTTC. The rearrangement joined TRBV5-1 to TRBJ1-2; TRBD1 could be the D gene, as 5 bases match. The trim is 5 bases for V and 5 bases for J, with a gap of 16 bases between the germline ends. Its CDR3 holds 14 amino acids, cysteine through phenylalanine. The sequence is cut down to CDR3 DNA, 42 bases in frame from base 1. CDR1 and CDR2, per the germline V gene, are SGHRS and YFSETQ.